This passage covers 18 T cell receptor beta chains from one sample sequenced in a study of monozygotic twins with inflammatory bowel disease. TCRdb reprocessed the 5' RACE reads and keeps a single row for each CDR3 protein, giving no DNA. This sample's table reports some 440,000 distinct CDR3 sequences. Material: blood. The receptors come from a human donor with ulcerative colitis or Crohn's disease, or a healthy co-twin of an affected twin (not recorded which).

The chain employs TRBV27 and TRBJ2-1; there is no DNA to check the TCRdb D call of TRBD2. Germline V gene lookup returns CDR1 MNHEY and CDR2 SMNVEV (reference sequence). This CDR3 is built from 14 residues. CDR3 loop: CASSSSGPASEQFF.

The V gene is TRBV5-6, the J gene TRBJ1-1; TCRdb returns TRBD1, unconfirmable since there is no DNA. The germline gives CDR1 SGHDT, CDR2 YYEEEE. The CDR3 length is 14 residues. CDR3 loop: CASSWTGISTEAFF.

This chain uses TRBV28 with TRBJ2-3; TCRdb picks TRBD1, but there is no DNA to check that call. The CDR3 spans 19 residues. The germline V gene has CDR1 MDHEN and CDR2 SYDVKM. Here the CDR3 reads CASSSGQAGVGVGTDTQYF.

This chain's CDR3 is CASRPFPGPQETQYF. This sequence joins TRBV5-1 and TRBJ2-5; TCRdb outputs TRBD2, but without DNA this stays unchecked. The CDR3 runs to 15 residues. Germline assignment: CDR1 SGHRS and CDR2 YFSETQ.

V and J are TRBV5-6 and TRBJ2-5; the D call of TRBD2 rests on TCRdb alone, since no DNA is present to check it. The CDR3 is made up of 17 amino acids. CDR1 and CDR2 (germline): SGHDT, YYEEEE. This CDR3 reads CASSRRRLAGEGETQYF.

The V gene is TRBV6-2 or TRBV6-3, the J gene TRBJ2-7; TCRdb outputs TRBD1, but without DNA this stays unchecked. This CDR3 has 13 amino acids. CDR1 and CDR2 from the germline V gene are MNHEY and SVGEGT. The CDR3 is CASDPGQGRWQYF.

This chain connects TRBV19 to TRBJ1-3; TCRdb reports TRBD1, a call that lacks DNA to check it against. The CDR3 runs to 15 residues. Germline-derived CDR1 and CDR2 are LNHDA and SQIVND (reference sequence). The CDR3 loop is CASTLGGNSGNTIYF.

The chain uses TRBV18 and TRBJ2-1; there is no DNA to check the TCRdb D call of TRBD2. From germline, CDR1 is KGHSH and CDR2 LQKENI. CDR3 size: 17 residues. The CDR3 is CASSPLAGSSSYNEQFF.

This chain links TRBV5-1 with TRBJ1-1; TCRdb selects TRBD1, and the lack of DNA leaves this call unchecked. Per germline, CDR1 SGHRS and CDR2 YFSETQ. This CDR3 contains 15 residues. This CDR3 reads CASSLGGRKNTEAFF.

This sequence joins TRBV7-2 and TRBJ2-2; TCRdb designates TRBD1, a call that cannot be tested without DNA. The CDR3 covers 16 residues. CDR1 and CDR2 (germline): SGHTA, FQGNSA. The CDR3 loop is CASSLLGAPGTGELFF. Filled out from reference TRBV7-2 and TRBJ2-2, the complete variable domain reads GAGVSQSPSNKVTEKGKDVELRCDPISGHTALYWYRQSLGQGLEFLIYFQGNSAPDKSGLPSDRFSAERTGGSVSTLTIQRTQQEDSAVYLCASSLLGAPGTGELFFGEGSRLTVL.

This chain connects TRBV18 to TRBJ1-6. From germline, CDR1 is KGHSH and CDR2 LQKENI. The CDR3 length is 16 residues. The CDR3: CASSPTGEGNNSPLHF.

V and J are TRBV29-1 and TRBJ2-5; TCRdb designates TRBD2, a call that cannot be tested without DNA. Looked up from germline, CDR1 is SQVTM and CDR2 is ANQGSEA. This CDR3 comprises 16 residues. CDR3 in amino acids: CSVAWGGSGLQETQYF.

The chain is built from TRBV18 and TRBJ2-7; TCRdb designates TRBD1, a call that cannot be tested without DNA. Looked up from germline, CDR1 is KGHSH and CDR2 is LQKENI. This CDR3 is built from 14 residues. The CDR3 region is CASSPVPSSYEQYF.

The J gene is TRBJ1-4, the V gene TRBV6-1; no DNA is available, so the TRBD1 call from TCRdb remains unchecked. This CDR3 spans 15 amino acids. Germline lookup yields CDR1 MNHNS and CDR2 SASEGT. The CDR3 loop is CASSVRQETNEKLFF.

J is TRBJ2-3 and V is TRBV11-2; TCRdb names TRBD2, which stays unverified in the absence of DNA. Germline V gene lookup returns CDR1 SGHAT and CDR2 FQNNGV. This CDR3 is 15 amino acids long. The CDR3 region is CASSLGGVVADTQYF.

The CDR3 protein is CASSYSEAANYGYTF. The rearrangement uses TRBV12-3 or TRBV12-4 and TRBJ1-2. The CDR3 consists of 15 residues.

The rearrangement joins TRBV7-7 to TRBJ2-2; the D gene TCRdb calls, TRBD1, cannot be checked with no DNA. The CDR3 is 16 residues long. Germline V gene lookup returns CDR1 SSHAT and CDR2 FNYEAQ (reference sequence). Here the CDR3 reads CASSSQGALGSGELFF.

This chain links TRBV5-1 with TRBJ1-1; TCRdb indicates TRBD1, and absent DNA this call remains unverified. Germline CDR1 and CDR2: SGHRS and YFSETQ. The CDR3 is 15 amino acids. CDR3 loop: CASSSQQGVNTEAFF.